This TCR beta chain comes out of a study of T-cell reconstitution after alpha-beta-depleted transplantation in children. Germline values: CDR1 ENHRY, CDR2 SYGVKD. The CDR3 has 14 residues. V lost 2 bases, J lost 5 bases, and 10 bases lay in between. Comments on this clonotype: Its antigen is unidentified.

Study results and limitations: There were reportedly several hundred expanded graft clones from which alpha-beta T cells came about two months after transplant.

The authors prepared the TCRbeta library with unique molecular identifiers. TCRdb reanalysed the PCR reads using MiXCR and keeps one entry per CDR3 protein. The sample yields 530,000 or so distinct CDR3 sequences, over 20% seen once. This specimen consisted of PBMCs, obtained before TCRalphabeta/CD19-depleted stem cell transplant. This sequence was found in a boy under two years old with Wiskott-Aldrich syndrome, due to receive a stem cell transplant. The chain combines TRBV10-3 with TRBJ2-1; a possible D gene is TRBD1 (5 bases). The CDR3 region is CAISEDRANNEQFF. CDR3 bases: TGTGCCATCAGTGAGGACAGAGCAAACAATGAGCAGTTCTTC.